This T cell receptor beta chain was found in a study of blood T cell repertoires in COVID-19. The overall study: T cells, B-cell-depleted T cells, or PBMCs supplied cDNA or gDNA.

Remarks on this clone: A junction end diverges from the germline sequence, so it may reflect a read error.

How the authors handled the data: Reference gene primer amplification gave nucleated cell count estimates. Here immunoSEQ multiplex PCR was the method, and the copy in TCRdb shows in-frame clones only, minus some. The DNA gave D and trimming, while V, J and clone size come from that table. The sample contains about 220,000 clones, 70% to 85% of which appear only once. The CDR3 totals 15 residues. Germline V lookup: CDR1 KGHSH, CDR2 LQKENI. The chain joins TRBV18 to TRBJ2-7; TRBD2 matches at 9 bases. The receptor was derived from a man aged 50 to 59 with active or convalescent COVID-19. The sequencing input was peripheral blood. The CDR3 spells CASSKSGLASDEQYF. Written as DNA, the CDR3 is TGTGCCAGCTCAAAATCGGGACTAGCCTCCGACGAGCAGTACTTC.